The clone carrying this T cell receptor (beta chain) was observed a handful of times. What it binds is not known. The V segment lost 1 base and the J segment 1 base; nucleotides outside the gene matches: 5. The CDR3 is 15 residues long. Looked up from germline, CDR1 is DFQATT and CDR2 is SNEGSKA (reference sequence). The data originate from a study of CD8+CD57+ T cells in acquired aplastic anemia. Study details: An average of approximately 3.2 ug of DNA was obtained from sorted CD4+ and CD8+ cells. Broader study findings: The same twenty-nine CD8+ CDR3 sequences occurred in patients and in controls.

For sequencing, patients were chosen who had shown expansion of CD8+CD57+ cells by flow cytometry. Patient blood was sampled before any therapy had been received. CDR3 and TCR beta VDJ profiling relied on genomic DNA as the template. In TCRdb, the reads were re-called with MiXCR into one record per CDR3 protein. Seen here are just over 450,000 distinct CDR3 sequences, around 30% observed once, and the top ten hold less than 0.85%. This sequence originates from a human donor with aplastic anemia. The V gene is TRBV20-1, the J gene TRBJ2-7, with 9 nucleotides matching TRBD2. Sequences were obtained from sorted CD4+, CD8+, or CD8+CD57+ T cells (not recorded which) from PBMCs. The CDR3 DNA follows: TGCAGTGCTAGAGTGTCTAGCGGGATATCCTACGAGCAGTACTTC. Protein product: CSARVSSGISYEQYF.